This T cell receptor (beta chain) is drawn from a study of regulatory T cells in long-lasting Graves disease (dated by TCRdb to about 2021). Concerning the study at large: Patients with newly diagnosed Graves' disease had been on antithyroid drugs for under 3 months. Peripheral blood TCR sequencing and RNA sequencing compared persistent Graves' disease patients with newly diagnosed Graves' disease patients. The study was registered as a clinical trial and conducted in China. A total of some 35 samples underwent TCR sequencing, from roughly 13 patients with persistent Graves' disease and 20 or so patients with newly diagnosed Graves' disease.

This clonotype has a count of ten or more. Its target antigen remains unknown. It has no much larger one-base neighbor in the sample; base qualities were not kept. Broader findings and caveats from the paper: Persistent Graves' disease patients showed lower TCR Shannon entropy and fewer highly expanded clones than newly diagnosed patients, suggesting clonal expansion. Because the primary lesion, thyroid tissue, could not be accessed, the study looked at peripheral blood alone. Only the TCR beta chain was sequenced and analyzed. Persistent patients shared more public clonotypes among themselves (roughly 2,700) than newly diagnosed patients did (approximately 970). As a limitation, the authors acknowledged that the small sample size may reduce accuracy.

Library creation used multiplex PCR. The sequencer listed for this sample is Illumina HiSeq 4000. CDR3 regions were amplified by Arm-PCR with iRepertoire HTBI primers to construct TCR beta libraries. Before sequencing, the PCR products underwent gel purification. Per the source publication's procedure: Gene usage analysis of CDR3 amino acid clonotypes relied on the roughly 58 TRBV and about 13 TRBJ segments identified across samples. COPE and FqMerger were used to merge the filtered high-quality paired reads into contigs. BLAST was used to align contigs to IMGT TRBV, TRBD and TRBJ reference genes, with CDR3 defined following IMGT. Any clonotype with a frequency above 0.1% was classified as a highly expanded clone. Shannon entropy was used to measure repertoire diversity, and the Gini coefficient was used to measure V-J evenness. A clonotype found in more than one individual was treated as public. TCRdb handled the public reads itself, with Q25 trimming in fastp and clone calling in MiXCR, and kept productive beta chains. Duplicate CDR3 protein sequences are folded into a single record with the most common DNA and genes. The V and J calls were determined by TCRdb, not by the authors. Across this sample there are about 460,000 distinct CDR3 sequences, with 11% to 15% seen only once. Under 20% of the sample is taken by the ten largest.

According to the study, the label for this sample's time point signals: newly diagnosed GD, antithyroid drugs for less than 3 months. For both TCR sequencing and RNA sequencing, RNA was extracted from PBMCs using TRIzol. The diagnosis of Graves' disease followed American Thyroid Association guidelines. Recruitment of patients was carried out at an endocrinology department in Xi'an, China. From each patient, around 9 milliliters of peripheral blood was collected into an EDTA anticoagulant tube. Ficoll Paque Plus density gradient separation was used to isolate PBMCs, and no additional T cell sorting was done. An Agilent 2100 Bioanalyzer and agarose gel were used to check RNA quality, while a NanoDrop 2000 measured RNA concentration. The sample also formed part of further work on T cells in Graves' hyperthyroidism and ophthalmopathy. The other study reports the following: Stable Graves' hyperthyroidism was defined as no progression to ophthalmopathy during 18 months of follow-up. Hyperthyroidism patients were newly diagnosed, with disease duration under 2 months, and aged 18 to 65 years. Any patient with an uncontrolled infection, another autoimmune disease, pregnancy or lactation was excluded. Clinical symptoms, serum thyroxine and TRAb, thyroid ultrasound, and orbital computed tomography formed the basis for the diagnoses. A first-round RT-PCR of the TCR CDR3 used the HTBI primer set with the Qiagen OneStep RT-PCR kit. Most expanded thyroid clonotypes (frequency above 0.001) were also detected in blood, a finding suggesting that blood repertoires may reflect thyroid immune responses. Ophthalmopathy was separated from stable hyperthyroidism by a 13 V-J signature model, with around 88% sensitivity and roughly 84% specificity obtained in cross-validation and 80%/75% obtained in testing. During validation, the model predicted progression to ophthalmopathy a median of about 6.5 months ahead of onset, with around 71% sensitivity and around 72% specificity. To identify TCR V-J signatures that set the groups apart, the researchers used a discovery cohort of 100 patients, made up of under 50 with Graves' ophthalmopathy and some 60 with stable Graves' hyperthyroidism. An independent validation cohort of around 19 hyperthyroidism patients and approximately 16 patients who later progressed to ophthalmopathy tested prospective prediction of ophthalmopathy. The approximately 100 discovery patients were randomly split 7:3 into training and test sets. In more than five Graves' hyperthyroidism patients, the study also compared T-cell repertoires from thyroid tissue with T-cell repertoires from blood. Following sampling, methimazole starting at 30 mg daily was given to hyperthyroidism patients, and high-dose intravenous methylprednisolone was given to ophthalmopathy patients. Libraries were constructed in a second round of multiplex PCR, after which size selection and purification were performed. Libraries were sequenced paired-end with 100 bp reads on an Illumina HiSeq2000. SOAPnuke was used to process the raw data, removing reads that contained adapters or uncalled bases, had a mean Phred below 15, or lacked an exact match to the constant primer or identifier. High-quality paired reads were merged using COPE v1.2.5, and each unique nucleotide sequence was defined as a clonotype. MiTCR v1.1 was used to align clonotypes to the IMGT TRBV, TRBD and TRBJ reference segments. The analysis included only V-J combinations with a frequency above 0.0001, which together covered roughly 99% of the repertoires. A TCS score was defined as the ratio between F50 (clonal expansion) and ExV (chaos), using BLOSUM62-based TCRdist between CDR3 peptides within each V-J. Welch's t-statistics and random forest reduced around 550 V-J features to 10 to 15, which were used in a naive Bayes classifier (R e1071). No statistical method was used to fix the sample size in advance, and group allocation was not hidden from the investigators. The paper reports TCR Vbeta CDR3 sequencing of about 140 peripheral blood samples: around 45 ophthalmopathy, 70 to 85 hyperthyroidism and around 17 progressor patients.

This sequence originates from a woman in her forties or fifties with Graves disease. Donor details come from another sample of the same person, matched by shared clones. The sequencing used peripheral blood mononuclear cells (PBMCs), collected at new diagnosis, from a patient treated with antithyroid drugs.

The CDR3 region has the sequence CASNLGTPSYNEQFF. DNA sequence: TGTGCCAGCAACCTCGGGACCCCCTCCTACAATGAGCAGTTCTTC. This chain is built from TRBV12-3 or TRBV12-4 and TRBJ2-1; the D gene is tentatively TRBD1 or TRBD2, each matching 5 bases. The cysteine opens and the phenylalanine closes a CDR3 of 15 amino acids. Only the CDR3 part of the read is kept: 45 bases, read in frame from the first base. V is cut by 7 bases and J by 0 bases, and the space between the germline ends is 13 bases.